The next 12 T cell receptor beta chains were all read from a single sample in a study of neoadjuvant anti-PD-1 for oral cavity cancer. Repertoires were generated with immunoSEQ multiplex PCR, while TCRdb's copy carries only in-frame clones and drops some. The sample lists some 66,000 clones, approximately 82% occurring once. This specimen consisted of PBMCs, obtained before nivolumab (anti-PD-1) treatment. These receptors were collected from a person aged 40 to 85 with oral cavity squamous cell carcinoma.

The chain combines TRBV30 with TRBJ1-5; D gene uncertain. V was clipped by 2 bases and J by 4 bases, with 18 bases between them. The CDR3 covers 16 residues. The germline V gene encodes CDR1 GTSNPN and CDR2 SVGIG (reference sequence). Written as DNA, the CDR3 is TGTGCCTGGAGTTCCGGGAGTTGGTTTGGTAATCAGCCCCAGCATTTT. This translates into CAWSSGSWFGNQPQHF.

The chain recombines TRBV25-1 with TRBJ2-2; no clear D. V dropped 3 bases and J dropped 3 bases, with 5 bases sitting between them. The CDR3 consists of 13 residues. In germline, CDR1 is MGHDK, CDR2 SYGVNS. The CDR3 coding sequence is TGTGCCAGCAGTGACCCCTACACCGGGGAGCTGTTTTTT. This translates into CASSDPYTGELFF. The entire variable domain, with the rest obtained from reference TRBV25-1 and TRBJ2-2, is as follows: EADIYQTPRYLVIGTGKKITLECSQTMGHDKMYWYQQDPGMELHLIHYSYGVNSTEKGDLSSESTVSRIRTEHFPLTLESARPSHTSQYLCASSDPYTGELFFGEGSRLTVL.

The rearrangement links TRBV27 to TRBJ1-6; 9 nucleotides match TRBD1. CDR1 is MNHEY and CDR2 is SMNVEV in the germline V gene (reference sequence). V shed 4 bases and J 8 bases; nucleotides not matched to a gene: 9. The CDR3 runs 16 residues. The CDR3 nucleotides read TGTGCCAGCAGTTCGTACAGGGGGCGCCGGGATTCACCCCTCCACTTT. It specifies CASSSYRGRRDSPLHF.

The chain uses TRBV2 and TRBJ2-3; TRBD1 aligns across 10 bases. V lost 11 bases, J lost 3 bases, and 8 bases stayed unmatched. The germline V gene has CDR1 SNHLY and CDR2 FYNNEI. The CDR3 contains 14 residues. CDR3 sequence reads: CADTPGQGTDTQYF. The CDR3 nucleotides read TGTGCCGACACTCCGGGACAGGGGACAGATACGCAGTATTTT.

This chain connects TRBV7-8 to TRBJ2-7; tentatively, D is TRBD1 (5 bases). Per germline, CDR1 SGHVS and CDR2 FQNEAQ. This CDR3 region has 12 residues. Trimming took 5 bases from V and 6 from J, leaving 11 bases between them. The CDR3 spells CASSVGAGEQYF. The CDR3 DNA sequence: TGTGCCAGCAGCGTAGGGGCCGGCGAGCAGTACTTC.

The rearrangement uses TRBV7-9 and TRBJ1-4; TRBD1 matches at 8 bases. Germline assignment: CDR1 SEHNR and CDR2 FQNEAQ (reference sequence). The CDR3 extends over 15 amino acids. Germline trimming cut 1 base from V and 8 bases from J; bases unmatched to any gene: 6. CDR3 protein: CASSLDRQGREKLFF. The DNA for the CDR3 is TGTGCCAGCAGCTTAGACCGACAGGGGCGGGAAAAACTGTTTTTT.

The CDR3 protein is CASSLGGDYNEQFF. DNA of the CDR3: TGTGCCAGCAGCTTAGGCGGGGACTACAATGAGCAGTTCTTC. The gene calls are TRBV7-9 and TRBJ2-1, with a possible D match to TRBD2 (6 bases). With 1 base removed from V and 3 bases from J, the gap between germline ends came to 7 bases. Per germline, CDR1 SEHNR and CDR2 FQNEAQ (reference sequence). The CDR3 consists of 14 residues.

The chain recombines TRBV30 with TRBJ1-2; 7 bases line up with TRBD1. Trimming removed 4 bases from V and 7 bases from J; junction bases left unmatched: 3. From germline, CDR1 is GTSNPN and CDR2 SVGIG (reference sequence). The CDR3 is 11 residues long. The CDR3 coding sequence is TGTGCCTGGACAGGGGGTAGTGGCTACACCTTC. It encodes CAWTGGSGYTF.

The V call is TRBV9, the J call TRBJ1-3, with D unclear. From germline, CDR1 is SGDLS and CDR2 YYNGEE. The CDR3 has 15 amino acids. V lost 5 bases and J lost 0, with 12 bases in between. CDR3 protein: CASSPGGYSGNTIYF. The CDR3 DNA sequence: TGTGCCAGCAGTCCCGGCGGATACTCTGGAAACACCATATATTTT.

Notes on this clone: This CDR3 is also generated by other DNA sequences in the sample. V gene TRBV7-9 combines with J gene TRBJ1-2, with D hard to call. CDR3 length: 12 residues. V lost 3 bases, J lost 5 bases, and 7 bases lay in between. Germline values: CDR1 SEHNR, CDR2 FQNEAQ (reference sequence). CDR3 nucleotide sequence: TGTGCCAGCAGCTTCGGAGAATATGGCTACACCTTC. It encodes CASSFGEYGYTF. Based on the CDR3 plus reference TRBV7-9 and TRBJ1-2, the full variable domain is DTGVSQNPRHKITKRGQNVTFRCDPISEHNRLYWYRQTLGQGPEFLTYFQNEAQLEKSRLLSDRFSAERPKGSFSTLEIQRTEQGDSAMYLCASSFGEYGYTFGSGTRLTVV.

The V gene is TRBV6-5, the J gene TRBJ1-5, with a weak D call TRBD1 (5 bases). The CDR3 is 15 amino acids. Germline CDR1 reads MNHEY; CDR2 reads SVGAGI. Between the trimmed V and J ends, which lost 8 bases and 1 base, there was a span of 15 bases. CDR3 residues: CASRPKTVSNQPQHF. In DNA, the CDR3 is TGTGCCAGCCGACCCAAGACAGTGAGCAATCAGCCCCAGCATTTT.

The CDR3 sequence is CASSPPPGGSTLRTEAFF. The CDR3 region has the DNA TGTGCCAGCAGCCCCCCCCCGGGGGGGTCTACCCTTCGGACTGAAGCTTTCTTT. This chain joins TRBV7-9 and TRBJ1-1; TRBD1 is a possible D gene (5 bases). Trimming removed 5 bases from V and 5 bases from J, with 27 bases in between. CDR1 and CDR2 (germline): SEHNR, FQNEAQ (reference sequence). The CDR3 totals 18 residues.